This TCR beta chain was retrieved from a study of blood T cells in healthy people across ages. A sample-barcoded 5' primer and a J-beta primer mix were used in a second PCR of about 7 to 12 cycles. TCRdb re-derived calls from the 5' RACE reads in MiXCR, one entry per CDR3 protein. Of some 1.1 million distinct CDR3 sequences listed, 35% to 45% were seen once; the top ten hold 13%. CDR1 LGHNA and CDR2 YNFKEQ come from the germline V gene. V was trimmed by 1 base and J by 8 bases, leaving 12 bases between them. The CDR3 runs 14 residues. Sequences were obtained from blood. The gene calls are TRBV4-2 and TRBJ2-1; D not resolved. The TCR was taken from a man younger than 35 in good health. CDR3 bases: TGTGCCAGCAGCCAAGGGGCCCCGGAAGATGAGCAGTTCTTC. Its translation is CASSQGAPEDEQFF.